Each of the 9 T cell receptor beta chains below was sequenced from the same sample in a study of T cells after posttransplantation cyclophosphamide. TCRdb's table, derived via immunoSEQ multiplex PCR, lists solely in-frame clones and lacks some. The table shows approximately 45,000 clones, with roughly 92% occurring only once. Source material: PBMCs. These receptors were obtained from a woman aged 50 to 65 in good health and a related stem cell transplant donor.

The chain recombines TRBV5-5 with TRBJ1-1; D may be TRBD1 (5 bases). CDR1 and CDR2 (germline): SGHKS, YYEKEE (reference sequence). Trimming removed 2 bases at V and 7 bases at J, with 18 bases between. The CDR3 sequence is 15 residues long. In DNA, the CDR3 is TGTGCCAGCAGCTTTGGGGCCGATGCCGAGTATGAAGCTTTCTTT. It is translated as CASSFGADAEYEAFF.

This clone was recorded once. V and J are TRBV5-6 and TRBJ1-5; D is ambiguous. Per germline, CDR1 SGHDT and CDR2 YYEEEE. Between the trimmed V and J ends, which lost 4 bases and 1 base, there was a span of 6 bases. The CDR3 loop spans 13 amino acids. The CDR3 sequence: CASSLGSNQPQHF. The CDR3 DNA reads as TGTGCCAGCAGCCTCGGGAGCAATCAGCCCCAGCATTTT.

V is TRBV5-1 and J is TRBJ2-5, with TRBD2 identical over 10 bases. Germline-derived CDR1 and CDR2 are SGHRS and YFSETQ. The CDR3 contains 16 residues. The trim removed 1 base at V and 5 bases at J, leaving 8 bases unmatched. In DNA, the CDR3 is TGCGCCAGCAGCTTGTTCCTAGCGGGAGCTGGGGAGACCCAGTACTTC. Encoded protein: CASSLFLAGAGETQYF.

This clone occurred a few times. This chain uses TRBV7-7 with TRBJ2-2; 8 bases line up with TRBD1. J gave up 5 bases and V 2 bases, and 10 bases lay outside the gene matches. CDR3 length: 17 residues. Germline CDR1 reads SSHAT; CDR2 reads FNYEAQ (reference sequence). CDR3 sequence: CASSLTSGGMRTGELFF. CDR3 in DNA: TGTGCCAGCAGCTTAACCTCAGGGGGCATGCGAACCGGGGAGCTGTTTTTT.

This chain uses TRBV5-1 with TRBJ2-1; TRBD2 matches at 10 bases. The J segment lost 0 bases and the V segment lost 4 bases, leaving 4 bases of the junction unmatched. Germline CDR1 and CDR2: SGHRS and YFSETQ. The CDR3 length is 16 residues. The chain's CDR3 is CASSGRLAGSYNEQFF. In DNA, the CDR3 is TGCGCCAGCAGCGGACGACTAGCGGGCTCCTACAATGAGCAGTTCTTC.

This sequence joins TRBV18 and TRBJ2-5, with 8 bases fitting TRBD2. V trimming: 6 bases; J trimming: 1 base; junction bases outside the gene matches: 13. The CDR3 length is 17 residues. CDR1 is KGHSH, CDR2 LQKENI, per germline. The CDR3 DNA sequence: TGTGCCAGCTCCCAAGCTCCGCGGGGGGTTACCCAAGAGACCCAGTACTTC. Translated, it gives CASSQAPRGVTQETQYF. The whole variable domain, remainder taken from reference TRBV18 and TRBJ2-5, is NAGVMQNPRHLVRRRGQEARLRCSPMKGHSHVYWYRQLPEEGLKFMVYLQKENIIDESGMPKERFSAEFPKEGPSILRIQQVVRGDSAAYFCASSQAPRGVTQETQYFGPGTRLLVL.

The chain links TRBV5-1 to TRBJ2-5; 8 bases map to TRBD1. Matching the DNA end better, TRBJ2-7 makes the J call doubtful. There are 14 residues in the CDR3. The germline CDR1 and CDR2 sequences are SGHRS and YFSETQ. CDR3 nucleotides: TGCGCCAGCAGCAGAACGCAGGGGGCCGGCGAGCAGTACTTC. Translated: CASSRTQGAGEQYF.

This chain connects TRBV18 to TRBJ2-5; maybe TRBD1 (5 bases). The tail of the sequence fits TRBJ2-7 better, so the J call may be wrong. Germline CDR1 is KGHSH and CDR2 is LQKENI. The CDR3 consists of 12 residues. The CDR3 protein is CASSPDSYEQYF. In DNA, the CDR3 is TGTGCCAGCTCACCAGACAGCTACGAGCAGTACTTC.

A word on this clone: The sample has other DNA sequences that encode this CDR3 too. The V call is TRBV5-4, the J call TRBJ1-6, with 7 bases fitting TRBD1. Germline-derived CDR1 and CDR2 are SGHNT and YYREEE (reference sequence). V lost 4 bases to trimming and J lost 5 bases; unmatched junction nucleotides: 9. CDR3 length: 16 residues. The CDR3: CASSPWSGTDNSPLHF. CDR3 nucleotides: TGTGCCAGCAGCCCTTGGTCCGGGACAGATAATTCACCCCTCCACTTT.